The present T cell receptor (beta chain) was sequenced within a study of tissue T cells after allogeneic stem cell transplantation. A remark on this clone: Antigen: not known. Any gene name here is a mouse gene name.

Measured with immunoSEQ multiplex PCR; TCRdb has only the in-frame clones, and not every one. The repertoire has roughly 50,000 clones, 73% of them found once; the top ten carry approximately 0.7%. General study results and limits: Across patients, clones rarely overlapped, yet motif clusters were shared tissue-specifically.

This TCR was sampled from a pool of C57BL/6 mice in good health. The specimen was sorted cells pooled from one or two spleens.

Partial CDR3 DNA: TGTGCCAGCAGTTGGGCAAACACCGGGCAGCTCTAC. Translating gives CASSWANTGQLY. The full CDR3 is CASSWANTGQLYF. This sequence joins TRBV19 and TRBJ2-2; the D is unclear. The read terminates 1 residue before the CDR3 end, so the remaining end is supplied by the germline J gene. Trimming took off 4 bases at V and 0 bases at J, with 4 bases between the two ends. The CDR3 runs to 13 residues. In germline, CDR1 is FNHDT, CDR2 SITEND (reference sequence). The variable domain in full, completed from reference TRBV19 and TRBJ2-2, reads GGIITQTPKFLIGQEGQKLTLKCQQNFNHDTMYWYRQDSGKGLRLIYYSITENDLQKGDLSEGYDASREKKSSFSLTVTSAQKNEMAVFLCASSWANTGQLYFGEGSKLTVL.